What follows is one T cell receptor (beta chain) and its context. This clonotype appeared a single time. Its antigen is not yet known. This may come from a read error, since a much larger clone is one base off. These data come from a study of blood T cells in healthy people across ages (dated by TCRdb to the mid-2010s). Concerning the study at large: In model experiments, roughly one uniquely barcoded TCR beta cDNA molecule per two T cells was captured by template switching. To avoid experimental bias, donors of different ages were spread randomly across the sequencing lanes. Two additional independent replicas of 1 million unique cDNA reads from the same blood draw were analyzed for two donors (one aged 18 to 30 and one aged 80 or older). Donors were grouped into four age groups: young (average approximately 15 years), middle-aged (roughly 38), aged (roughly 62) and long-lived (approximately 81). To track age-related changes in TCR beta repertoire diversity, the study relied on deep sequencing normalized with unique cDNA molecular identifiers. The paper as a whole reports these results and caveats: There was a strong correlation between observed TCR beta diversity and the percentage of naive T cells measured by flow cytometry. Estimates of total diversity from one million sequenced T cells were regarded as lower bounds and underestimates. As age increased, observed TCR beta diversity per million T cells dropped in a roughly linear way, and a significant reduction was already evident by age 40. Compared with the aged group, the long-lived group had more naive CD4+ T cells, fewer expanded clones and increased TCR diversity, suggesting age selection. Since profiling was done on bulk unsorted PBMCs, naive and antigen-experienced compartments could not be conclusively compared. Because the CMV infection status of the donors was unknown, age-related changes in expanded clonotypes may potentially have been confounded.

The roughly 42 donors, aged 6 to 90 years, were systemically healthy Caucasian individuals from Russia. Each donor gave about 9.8 milliliters of peripheral blood, drawn into EDTA-treated Vacutainer tubes. Ficoll-Paque density-gradient centrifugation was used to isolate PBMCs, with at least 7 million obtained per sample. Trizol reagent was used to extract total RNA from the PBMCs, yielding at least 5 micrograms per sample. Naive CD45RAhigh/CD27high T cell percentages were measured by flow cytometry on a PBMC aliquot from every donor. Preparation of the library involved 5' RACE. Sequencing was carried out with an Illumina HiSeq 2500. The second PCR ran for about 6 to 11 cycles and used a J-beta primer mix along with a sample-barcoded 5' primer. A template-switch 5' adaptor carrying 12 random nucleotides introduced a unique molecular identifier onto each TCR beta cDNA molecule. Each sample yielded at least 3 million CDR3-containing paired-end reads. The Mint cDNA synthesis kit, primed by a TRBC-specific oligonucleotide, was used to synthesize first-strand cDNA from all RNA. Following uracil-DNA glycosylase treatment, all cDNA underwent a first 18-cycle PCR with the universal primers M1SS and BC2_uni_R. The authors' pipeline ran thus. Each sample was normalized by randomly selecting 1 million high-quality reads, each carrying a distinct molecular identifier. Reads sharing molecular identifiers were discarded rather than binned into consensus sequences. MiTCR, set to a Q25 quality threshold and the strictest error-elimination algorithm, was used for CDR3 identification, clonotype clustering and error correction. A nonparametric unseen species model using Euler transformation provided a lower-bound estimate of total TCR beta diversity. TCRdb trimmed public reads at Q25 via fastp, called clones via MiXCR and kept in-frame beta chains. Rows with a matching CDR3 protein are joined into one entry that keeps the most common DNA and genes. In this record, the V and J calls reflect TCRdb's handling and not the investigators' own analysis. Here the sample has 1.5 million or so distinct CDR3 sequences; roughly 40% occur a single time. The ten largest clones represent roughly 7.9% of the sample.

The CDR3 goes from the cysteine to the phenylalanine over 13 residues. The kept DNA is CDR3 alone, 39 bases in frame from the first base. V drops 9 bases and J drops 2 bases, leaving 13 bases in between. Via the germline V gene (reference sequence), CDR1 is LNHDA and CDR2 SQIVND. The sequenced sample was blood. The sequence joins TRBV19 to TRBJ1-2; the D segment could be TRBD1, given 6 matching bases. This receptor was identified in a woman between 18 and 29 years old in good health. The CDR3 reads as follows: CARNGQSNYGYTF. The nucleotide sequence is given as TGTGCCAGGAACGGACAGTCAAACTATGGCTACACCTTC.